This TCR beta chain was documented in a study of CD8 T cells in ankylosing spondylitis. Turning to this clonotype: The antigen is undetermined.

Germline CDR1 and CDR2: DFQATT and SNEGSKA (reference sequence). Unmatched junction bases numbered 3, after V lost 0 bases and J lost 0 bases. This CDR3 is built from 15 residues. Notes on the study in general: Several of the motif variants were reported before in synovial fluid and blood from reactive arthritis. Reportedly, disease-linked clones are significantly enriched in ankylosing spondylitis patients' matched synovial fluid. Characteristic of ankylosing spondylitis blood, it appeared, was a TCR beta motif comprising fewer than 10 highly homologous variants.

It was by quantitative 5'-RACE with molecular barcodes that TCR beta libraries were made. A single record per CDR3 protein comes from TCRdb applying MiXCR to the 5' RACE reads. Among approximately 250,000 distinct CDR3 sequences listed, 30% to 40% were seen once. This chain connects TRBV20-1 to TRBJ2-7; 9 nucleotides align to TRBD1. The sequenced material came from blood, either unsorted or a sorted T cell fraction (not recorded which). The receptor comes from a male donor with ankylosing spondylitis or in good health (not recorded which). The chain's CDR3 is CSARDLGQGSYEQYF. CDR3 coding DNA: TGCAGTGCTAGAGATCTGGGACAGGGCTCCTACGAGCAGTACTTC.